The 4 T cell receptor beta chains given below trace back to one sample, sequenced in a study of TIL therapy for anti-PD-1-resistant metastatic lung cancer. The time point is: pre-treatment sample, taken before nivolumab and TIL therapy. The immunoSEQ assay was v3. Sequenced by immunoSEQ multiplex PCR; TCRdb stores in-frame clones only, minus some. Counted here are some 37,000 clones, 70% to 75% occurring once; the ten biggest clones make up under 7.5%. Sequences were derived from blood, sampled at baseline. The receptors shown here come from a person between 25 and 80 years old with non-small cell lung cancer.

CDR3 DNA: TGTGCCAGCAGTTACTCTAGGAGGAGGGTAAATAATGAGCAGTTCTTC. It yields the protein CASSYSRRRVNNEQFF. This chain links TRBV6-6 with TRBJ2-1, with D tentatively TRBD2 (6 bases). The CDR3 contains 16 residues. V was trimmed by 0 bases and J by 7 bases, leaving 16 bases between them. CDR1 and CDR2 (germline): MNHNY, SVGAGI (reference sequence).

This clone has just one count. The V call is TRBV28, the J call TRBJ1-5, with TRBD1 identical over 7 bases. The germline CDR1 and CDR2 sequences are MDHEN and SYDVKM. Losses at the gene ends were 2 bases for V and 5 bases for J; bases not matched to a gene: 9. The CDR3 contains 16 residues. The CDR3 DNA follows: TGTGCCAGCAGTTTAGGAATCCCCAGGGGGTATCAGCCCCAGCATTTT. Amino acid sequence: CASSLGIPRGYQPQHF.

The CDR3 DNA follows: TGTGCCATCAGAGTGAGTAGGCAGGGTGGAGGCGCCGGGGAGCTGTTTTTT. As protein: CAIRVSRQGGGAGELFF. The chain combines TRBV10-3 with TRBJ2-2; D tentatively reads TRBD1 or TRBD2 (5 bases each). Between the trimmed V and J ends, which lost 6 bases and 6 bases, there was a span of 23 bases. Germline V lookup: CDR1 ENHRY, CDR2 SYGVKD. The CDR3 length is 17 residues.

The chain uses TRBV7-8 and TRBJ2-7, with D hard to call. V lost 1 base and J lost 3, with 10 bases in between. Germline-derived CDR1 and CDR2 are SGHVS and FQNEAQ. This CDR3 comprises 14 residues. CDR3 in DNA: TGTGCCAGCAGCTTAGGGCACAGAAACTACGAGCAGTACTTC. Translated: CASSLGHRNYEQYF.